The source of this TCR beta chain is a study of shared clonotypes between healthy human individuals. Study-level findings and limits: The four-donor shared clonotypes exceeded non-shared clonotypes in generation probability, with non-shared ones scoring lower.

Cells designated naive CD8 were CD45RO-negative and were positively selected for CCR7, with terminally differentiated effector memory CD45RA+ cells excluded. V shed 4 bases and J shed 10 bases, with 20 bases lying between them. The CDR3 has 15 amino acids. Germline CDR1 and CDR2: SEHNR and FQNEAQ (reference sequence). The table lists this clone with a count of one. The antigen is not known. Data came from immunoSEQ multiplex PCR; TCRdb stores just in-frame clones and leaves some out. The sample yields about 2.2 million clones, 90% to 95% seen once. This TCR was sampled from a man aged 18 to 30 in good health. Some clones in this sample may be carry-over from other donors' samples. The V gene is TRBV7-9, the J gene TRBJ2-1, with a weak D call TRBD2 (6 bases). Sequencing was performed on naive CD8+ T cells from PBMCs. The CDR3 coding sequence is TGTGCCAGCAGCTCCATACTAGCATACGAGGGCGAGCAGTTCTTC. This translates into CASSSILAYEGEQFF. Using reference TRBV7-9 and TRBJ2-1 for the parts outside the CDR3, the full variable domain is DTGVSQNPRHKITKRGQNVTFRCDPISEHNRLYWYRQTLGQGPEFLTYFQNEAQLEKSRLLSDRFSAERPKGSFSTLEIQRTEQGDSAMYLCASSSILAYEGEQFFGPGTRLTVL.